This T cell receptor (beta chain) originates from a study of T cell clonality in common variable immunodeficiency. Study outcomes and limitations: Fewer TCRbeta clones were shared among CVID subjects than controls. CVID subjects showed higher TCRbeta clonality than healthy controls.

Germline CDR1 PRHDT, CDR2 FYEKMQ (reference sequence). The CDR3 runs to 14 residues. Control and CVID samples contributed equal amounts of genomic DNA. Here immunoSEQ multiplex PCR was the method, and the copy in TCRdb shows in-frame clones only, minus some. The sample is made up of tens of thousands of clones, none counted only once. This clone came up many times. Its antigen is as yet unknown. The CDR3 goes on 3 residues after the read ends, and that part is filled in from the germline J gene. J is TRBJ1-2 and V is TRBV13; TRBD1 agrees at 7 bases. This TCR was recovered from a person aged 18 to 70 in good health. The sample consisted of peripheral blood mononuclear cells. Incomplete CDR3 DNA: TGTGCCAGCAGCTTAGTGTTGACAGGGCGCGGC. It encodes CASSLVLTGRG. The CDR3 as a whole reads CASSLVLTGRGYTF.